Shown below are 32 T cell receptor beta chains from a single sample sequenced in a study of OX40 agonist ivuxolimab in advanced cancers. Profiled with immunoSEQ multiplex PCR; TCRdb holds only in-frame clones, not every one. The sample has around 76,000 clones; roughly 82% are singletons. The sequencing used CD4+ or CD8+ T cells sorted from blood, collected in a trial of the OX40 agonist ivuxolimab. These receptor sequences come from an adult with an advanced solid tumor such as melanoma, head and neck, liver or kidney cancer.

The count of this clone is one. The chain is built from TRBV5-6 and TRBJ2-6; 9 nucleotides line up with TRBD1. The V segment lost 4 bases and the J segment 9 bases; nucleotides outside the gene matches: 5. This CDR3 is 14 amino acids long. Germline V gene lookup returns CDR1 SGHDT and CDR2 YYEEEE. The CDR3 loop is CASSLGQGVNVLTF. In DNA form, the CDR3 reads TGTGCCAGCAGCCTGGGACAGGGTGTCAACGTCCTGACTTTC.

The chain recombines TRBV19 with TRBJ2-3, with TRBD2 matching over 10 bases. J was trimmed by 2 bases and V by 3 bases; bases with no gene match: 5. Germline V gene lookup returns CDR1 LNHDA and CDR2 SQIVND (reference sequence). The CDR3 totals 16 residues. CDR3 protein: CASSISGGFSTDTQYF. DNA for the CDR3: TGTGCCAGTAGTATTAGCGGGGGGTTCTCCACAGATACGCAGTATTTT.

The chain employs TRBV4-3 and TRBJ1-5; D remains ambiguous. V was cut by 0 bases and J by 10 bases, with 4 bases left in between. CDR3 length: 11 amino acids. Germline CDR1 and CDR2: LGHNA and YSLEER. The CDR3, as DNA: TGCGCCAGCAGCCAAGAAGGTCCCCAGCATTTT. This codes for CASSQEGPQHF.

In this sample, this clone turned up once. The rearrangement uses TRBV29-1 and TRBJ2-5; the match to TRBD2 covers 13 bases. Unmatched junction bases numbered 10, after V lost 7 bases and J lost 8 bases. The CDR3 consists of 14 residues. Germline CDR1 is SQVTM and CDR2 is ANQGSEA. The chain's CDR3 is CSARTSGGSRTQYF. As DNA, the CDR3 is TGCAGCGCCAGGACTAGCGGGGGTTCGAGAACCCAGTACTTC.

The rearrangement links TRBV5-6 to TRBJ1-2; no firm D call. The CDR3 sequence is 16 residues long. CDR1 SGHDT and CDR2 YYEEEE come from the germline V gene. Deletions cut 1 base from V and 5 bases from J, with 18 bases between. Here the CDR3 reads CASSLIARFGAYGYTF. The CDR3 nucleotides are TGTGCCAGCAGCTTGATCGCCAGGTTCGGAGCATATGGCTACACCTTC.

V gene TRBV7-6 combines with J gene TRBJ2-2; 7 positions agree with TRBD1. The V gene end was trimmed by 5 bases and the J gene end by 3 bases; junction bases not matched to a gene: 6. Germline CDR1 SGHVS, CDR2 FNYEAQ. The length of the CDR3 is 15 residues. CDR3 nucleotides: TGTGCCAGCAGCCGGCGGACAGGCTACACCGGGGAGCTGTTTTTT. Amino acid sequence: CASSRRTGYTGELFF.

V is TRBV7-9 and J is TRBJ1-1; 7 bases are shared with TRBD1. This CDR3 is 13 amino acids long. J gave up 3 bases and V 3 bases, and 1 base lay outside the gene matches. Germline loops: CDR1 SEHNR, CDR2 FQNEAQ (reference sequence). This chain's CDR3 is CASSFQGDTEAFF. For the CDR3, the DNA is TGTGCCAGCAGCTTTCAGGGGGACACTGAAGCTTTCTTT.

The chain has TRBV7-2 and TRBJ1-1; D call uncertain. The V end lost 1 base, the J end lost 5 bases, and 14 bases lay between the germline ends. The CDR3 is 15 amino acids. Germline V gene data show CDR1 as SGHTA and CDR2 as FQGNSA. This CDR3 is CASSLDFSGRTEAFF. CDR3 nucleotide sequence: TGTGCCAGCAGCTTAGATTTTTCGGGGAGGACTGAAGCTTTCTTT.

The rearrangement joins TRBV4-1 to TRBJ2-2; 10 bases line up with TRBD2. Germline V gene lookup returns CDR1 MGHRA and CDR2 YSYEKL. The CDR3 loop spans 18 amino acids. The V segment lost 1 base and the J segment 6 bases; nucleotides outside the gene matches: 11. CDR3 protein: CASSQGLPSGGRPGELFF. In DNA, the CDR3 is TGCGCCAGCAGCCAAGGACTACCTAGCGGGGGACGCCCCGGGGAGCTGTTTTTT.

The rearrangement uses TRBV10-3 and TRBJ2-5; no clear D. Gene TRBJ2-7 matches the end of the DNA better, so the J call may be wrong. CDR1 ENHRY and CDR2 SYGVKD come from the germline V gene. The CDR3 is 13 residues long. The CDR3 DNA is TGTGCCATCAGTGACGACGGACCCTACGAGCAGTACTTC. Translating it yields CAISDDGPYEQYF.

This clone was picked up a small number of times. The CDR3 loop reads CAGGQRSGNTIYF. In DNA, the CDR3 is TGTGCCGGCGGACAGCGCTCTGGAAACACCATATATTTT. The chain couples TRBV7-9 to TRBJ1-3, with TRBD1 as a possible D gene (6 bases). Germline values: CDR1 SEHNR, CDR2 FQNEAQ (reference sequence). V gave up 11 bases and J gave up 0 bases, with 11 bases separating them. The CDR3 loop spans 13 amino acids.

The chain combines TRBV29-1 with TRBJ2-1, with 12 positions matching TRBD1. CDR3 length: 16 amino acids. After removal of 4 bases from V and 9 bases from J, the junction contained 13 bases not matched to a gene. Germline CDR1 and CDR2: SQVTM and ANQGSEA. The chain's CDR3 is CSVGQRDRGPGGEQFF. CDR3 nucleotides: TGCAGCGTTGGGCAAAGGGACAGGGGGCCCGGTGGTGAGCAGTTCTTC.

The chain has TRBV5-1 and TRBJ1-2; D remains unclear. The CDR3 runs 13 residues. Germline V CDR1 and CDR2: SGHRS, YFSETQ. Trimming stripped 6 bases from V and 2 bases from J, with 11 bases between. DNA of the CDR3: TGCGCCAGCAACGAAGGGTACAACTATGGCTACACCTTC. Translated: CASNEGYNYGYTF.

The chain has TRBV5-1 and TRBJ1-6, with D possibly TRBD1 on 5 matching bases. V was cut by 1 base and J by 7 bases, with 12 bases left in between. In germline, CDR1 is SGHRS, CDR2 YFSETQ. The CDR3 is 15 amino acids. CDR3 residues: CASSLTAGLNSPLHF. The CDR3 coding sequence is TGCGCCAGCAGCTTGACGGCAGGGCTAAATTCACCCCTCCACTTT.

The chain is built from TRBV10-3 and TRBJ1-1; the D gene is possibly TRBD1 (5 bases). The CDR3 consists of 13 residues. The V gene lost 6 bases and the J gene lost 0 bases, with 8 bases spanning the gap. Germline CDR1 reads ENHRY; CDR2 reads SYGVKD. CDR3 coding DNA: TGTGCCATCAGCCAGGGACTGAACACTGAAGCTTTCTTT. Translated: CAISQGLNTEAFF.

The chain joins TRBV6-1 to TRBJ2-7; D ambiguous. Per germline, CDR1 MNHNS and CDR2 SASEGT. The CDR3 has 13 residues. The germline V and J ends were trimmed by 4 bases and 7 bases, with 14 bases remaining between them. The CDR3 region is CASSGPGPREQYF. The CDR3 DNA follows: TGTGCCAGCAGTGGGCCGGGCCCCAGGGAGCAGTACTTC.

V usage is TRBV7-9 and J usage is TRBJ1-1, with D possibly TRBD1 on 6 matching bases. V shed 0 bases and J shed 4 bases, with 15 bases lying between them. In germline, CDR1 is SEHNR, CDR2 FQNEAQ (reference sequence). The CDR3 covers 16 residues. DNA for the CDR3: TGTGCCAGCAGCTTAGCTGCTTACAGGGAGGGCACTGAAGCTTTCTTT. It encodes CASSLAAYREGTEAFF.

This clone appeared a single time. The CDR3 region is CASSLEWGRGTEAFF. CDR3 nucleotide sequence: TGTGCCAGCAGCTTAGAATGGGGTCGAGGAACTGAAGCTTTCTTT. The chain carries TRBV7-2 and TRBJ1-1; D remains ambiguous. Trimming shortened V by 1 base and J by 5 bases, and 14 bases separated the two germline ends. In germline, CDR1 is SGHTA, CDR2 FQGNSA. The CDR3 has 15 residues. Using reference TRBV7-2 and TRBJ1-1 for the parts outside the CDR3, the full variable domain is GAGVSQSPSNKVTEKGKDVELRCDPISGHTALYWYRQSLGQGLEFLIYFQGNSAPDKSGLPSDRFSAERTGGSVSTLTIQRTQQEDSAVYLCASSLEWGRGTEAFFGQGTRLTVV.

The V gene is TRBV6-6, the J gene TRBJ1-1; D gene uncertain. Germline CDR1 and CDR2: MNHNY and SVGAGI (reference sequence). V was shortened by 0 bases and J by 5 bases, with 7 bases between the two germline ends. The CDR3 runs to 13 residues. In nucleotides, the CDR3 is TGTGCCAGCAGTTACTCGTCACCAACTGAAGCTTTCTTT. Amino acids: CASSYSSPTEAFF.

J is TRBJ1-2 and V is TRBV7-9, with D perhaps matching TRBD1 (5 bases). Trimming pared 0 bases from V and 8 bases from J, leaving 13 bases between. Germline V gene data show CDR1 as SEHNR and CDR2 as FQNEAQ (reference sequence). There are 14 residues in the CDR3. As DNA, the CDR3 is TGTGCCAGCAGCTTAGCGGCGGGGCCTGGCGGCTACACCTTC. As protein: CASSLAAGPGGYTF.

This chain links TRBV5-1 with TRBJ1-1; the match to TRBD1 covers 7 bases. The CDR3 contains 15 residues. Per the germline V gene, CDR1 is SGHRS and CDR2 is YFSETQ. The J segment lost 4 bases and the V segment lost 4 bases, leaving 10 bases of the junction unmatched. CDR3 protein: CASSRREGAVTEAFF. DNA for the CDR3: TGCGCCAGCAGCCGCCGAGAGGGGGCTGTCACTGAAGCTTTCTTT. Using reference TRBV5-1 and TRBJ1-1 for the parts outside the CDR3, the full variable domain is KAGVTQTPRYLIKTRGQQVTLSCSPISGHRSVSWYQQTPGQGLQFLFEYFSETQRNKGNFPGRFSGRQFSNSRSEMNVSTLELGDSALYLCASSRREGAVTEAFFGQGTRLTVV.

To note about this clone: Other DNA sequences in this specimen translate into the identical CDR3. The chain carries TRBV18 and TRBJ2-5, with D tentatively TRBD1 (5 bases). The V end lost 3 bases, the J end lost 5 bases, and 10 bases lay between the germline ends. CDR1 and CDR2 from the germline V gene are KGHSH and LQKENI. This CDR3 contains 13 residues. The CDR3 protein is CASSPQGSETQYF. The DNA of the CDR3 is TGTGCCAGCTCACCGCAGGGTTCCGAGACCCAGTACTTC. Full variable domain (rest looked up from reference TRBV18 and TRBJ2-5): NAGVMQNPRHLVRRRGQEARLRCSPMKGHSHVYWYRQLPEEGLKFMVYLQKENIIDESGMPKERFSAEFPKEGPSILRIQQVVRGDSAAYFCASSPQGSETQYFGPGTRLLVL.

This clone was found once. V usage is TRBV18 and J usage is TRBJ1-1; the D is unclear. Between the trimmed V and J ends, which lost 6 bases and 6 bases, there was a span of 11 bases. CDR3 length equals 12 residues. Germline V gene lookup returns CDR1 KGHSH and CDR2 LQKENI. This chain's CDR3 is CASSEPVSEAFF. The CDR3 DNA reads TGTGCCAGCTCCGAACCCGTCTCTGAAGCTTTCTTT.

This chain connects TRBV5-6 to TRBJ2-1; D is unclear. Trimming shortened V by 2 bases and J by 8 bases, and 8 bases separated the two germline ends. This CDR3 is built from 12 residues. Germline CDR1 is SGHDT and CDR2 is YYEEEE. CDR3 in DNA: TGTGCCAGCAGCTTTAACCGGGATGAGCAGTTCTTC. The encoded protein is CASSFNRDEQFF.

The CDR3 DNA sequence: TGTGCCAGCAGCCCGCAGCGGACGGCAACTAGCACAGATACGCAGTATTTT. Its protein product is CASSPQRTATSTDTQYF. The V call is TRBV7-8, the J call TRBJ2-3; a possible D gene is TRBD2 (5 bases). Trimming stripped 5 bases from V and 0 bases from J, with 18 bases between. Germline CDR1 and CDR2: SGHVS and FQNEAQ. The CDR3 length is 17 residues.

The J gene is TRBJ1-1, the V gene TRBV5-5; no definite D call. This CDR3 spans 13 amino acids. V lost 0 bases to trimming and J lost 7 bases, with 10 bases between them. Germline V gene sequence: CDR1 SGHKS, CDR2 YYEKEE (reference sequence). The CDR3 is CASSLAPSGEAFF. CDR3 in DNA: TGTGCCAGCAGCTTGGCCCCTAGCGGTGAAGCTTTCTTT. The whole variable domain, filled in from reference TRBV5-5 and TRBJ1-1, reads DAGVTQSPTHLIKTRGQQVTLRCSPISGHKSVSWYQQVLGQGPQFIFQYYEKEERGRGNFPDRFSARQFPNYSSELNVNALLLGDSALYLCASSLAPSGEAFFGQGTRLTVV.

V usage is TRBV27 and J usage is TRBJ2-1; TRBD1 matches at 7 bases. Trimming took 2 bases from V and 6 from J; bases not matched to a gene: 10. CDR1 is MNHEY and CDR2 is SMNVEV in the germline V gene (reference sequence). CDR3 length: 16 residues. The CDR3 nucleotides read TGTGCCAGCAGTTTAGAGGGGGCGCGAAGGATCAATGAGCAGTTCTTC. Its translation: CASSLEGARRINEQFF.

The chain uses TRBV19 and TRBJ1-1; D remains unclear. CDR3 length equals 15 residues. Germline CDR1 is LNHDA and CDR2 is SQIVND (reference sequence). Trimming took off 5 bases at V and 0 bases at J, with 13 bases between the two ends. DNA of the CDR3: TGTGCCAGTAGTGTTCAGCGACGAGTGAACACTGAAGCTTTCTTT. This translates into CASSVQRRVNTEAFF.

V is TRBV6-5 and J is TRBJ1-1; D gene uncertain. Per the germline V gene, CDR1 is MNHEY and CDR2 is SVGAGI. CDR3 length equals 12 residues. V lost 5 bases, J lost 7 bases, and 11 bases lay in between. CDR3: CASSPRSGEAFF. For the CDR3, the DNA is TGTGCCAGCAGTCCCCGATCAGGTGAAGCTTTCTTT.

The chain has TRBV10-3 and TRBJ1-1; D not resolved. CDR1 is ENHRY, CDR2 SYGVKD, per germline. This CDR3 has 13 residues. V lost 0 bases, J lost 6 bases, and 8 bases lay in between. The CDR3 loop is CAISESVDAEAFF. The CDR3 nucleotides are TGTGCCATCAGTGAGTCAGTTGACGCTGAAGCTTTCTTT.

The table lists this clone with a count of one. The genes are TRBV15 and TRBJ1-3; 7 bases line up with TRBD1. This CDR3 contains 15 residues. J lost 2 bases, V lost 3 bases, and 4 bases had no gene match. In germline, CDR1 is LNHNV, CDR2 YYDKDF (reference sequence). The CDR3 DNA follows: TGTGCCACCAGCAGTCGACAGGGTCCTGGAAACACCATATATTTT. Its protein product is CATSSRQGPGNTIYF. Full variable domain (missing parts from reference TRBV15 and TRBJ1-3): DAMVIQNPRYQVTQFGKPVTLSCSQTLNHNVMYWYQQKSSQAPKLLFHYYDKDFNNEADTPDNFQSRRPNTSFCFLDIRSPGLGDTAMYLCATSSRQGPGNTIYFGEGSWLTVV.

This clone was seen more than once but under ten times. In DNA, the CDR3 is TGTGCCAGCAGTTCCCGGGACAGGGGTTCACCCCTCCACTTT. Amino acids: CASSSRDRGSPLHF. The V and J genes are TRBV6-5 and TRBJ1-6, with TRBD1 identical over 10 bases. CDR3 length: 14 amino acids. V was pared by 4 bases and J by 9 bases, with 3 bases of the junction left unmatched. In germline, CDR1 is MNHEY, CDR2 SVGAGI.